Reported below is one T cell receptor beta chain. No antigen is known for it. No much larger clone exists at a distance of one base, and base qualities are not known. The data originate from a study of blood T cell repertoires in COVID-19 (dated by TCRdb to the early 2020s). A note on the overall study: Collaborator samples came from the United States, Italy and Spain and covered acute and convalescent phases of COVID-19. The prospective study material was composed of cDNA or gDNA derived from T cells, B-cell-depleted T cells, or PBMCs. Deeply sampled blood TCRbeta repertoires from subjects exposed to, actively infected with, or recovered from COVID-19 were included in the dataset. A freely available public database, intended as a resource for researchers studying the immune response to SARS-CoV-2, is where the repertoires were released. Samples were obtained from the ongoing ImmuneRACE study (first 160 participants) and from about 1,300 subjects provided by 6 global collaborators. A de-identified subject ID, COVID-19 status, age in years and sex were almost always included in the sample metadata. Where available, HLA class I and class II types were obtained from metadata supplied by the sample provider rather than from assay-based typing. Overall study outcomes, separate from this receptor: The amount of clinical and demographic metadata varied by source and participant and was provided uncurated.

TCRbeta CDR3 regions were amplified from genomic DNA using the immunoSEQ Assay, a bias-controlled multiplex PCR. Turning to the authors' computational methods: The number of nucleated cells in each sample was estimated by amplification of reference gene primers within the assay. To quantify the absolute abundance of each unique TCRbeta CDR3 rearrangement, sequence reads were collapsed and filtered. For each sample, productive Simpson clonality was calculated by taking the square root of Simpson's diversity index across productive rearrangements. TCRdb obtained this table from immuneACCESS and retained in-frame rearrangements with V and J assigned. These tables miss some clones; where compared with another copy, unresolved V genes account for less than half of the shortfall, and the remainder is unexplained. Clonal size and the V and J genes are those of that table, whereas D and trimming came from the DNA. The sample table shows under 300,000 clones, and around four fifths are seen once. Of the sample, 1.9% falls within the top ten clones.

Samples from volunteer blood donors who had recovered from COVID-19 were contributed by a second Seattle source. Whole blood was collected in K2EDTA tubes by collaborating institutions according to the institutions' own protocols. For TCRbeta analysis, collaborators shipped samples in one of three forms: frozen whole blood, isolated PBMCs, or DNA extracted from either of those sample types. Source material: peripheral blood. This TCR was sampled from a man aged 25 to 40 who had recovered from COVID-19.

The CDR3 region has the sequence CASRLGPGEAFF. The DNA sequence is TGTGCCAGCAGATTGGGTCCAGGGGAAGCTTTCTTT. The chain is assembled from TRBV12-3 or TRBV12-4 and TRBJ1-1; matching of 5 bases hints at TRBD1 as the D gene. The CDR3, from cysteine to phenylalanine, totals 12 residues. Only the CDR3 DNA is retained, 36 bases long and in frame from the first base. Cut back by 6 bases and 8 bases, the V and J ends lie 13 bases apart.